This entry lists 10 T cell receptor beta chains sequenced from one sample in a study of blood T cell repertoires in COVID-19. This table comes from immunoSEQ multiplex PCR, and its TCRdb copy is limited to in-frame clones, with some not included. The sample holds approximately 350,000 clones, 86% seen once. The sequencing input was peripheral blood. These TCRs come from a woman in her sixties or seventies with COVID-19, enrolled during active disease.

This sequence joins TRBV11-1 and TRBJ2-7, with TRBD1 identical over 8 bases. CDR1 is SGHAT, CDR2 FQDESV, per germline (reference sequence). V shed 3 bases, J shed 1 base, and the junction held 8 bases outside the gene matches. This CDR3 spans 16 amino acids. The CDR3 DNA follows: TGTGCCAGCAGCTTCCTTAGCAGGGGGCAATCCTACGAGCAGTACTTC. The encoded protein is CASSFLSRGQSYEQYF.

The chain links TRBV30 to TRBJ2-5; 16 bases agree with TRBD2. The CDR3 has 15 amino acids. J gave up 5 bases and V 5 bases, and 5 bases lay outside the gene matches. CDR1 GTSNPN and CDR2 SVGIG come from the germline V gene (reference sequence). The CDR3 DNA follows: TGTGCCTGGGGAGTGGGACTAGCGGGGGGGGAGACCCAGTACTTC. It encodes CAWGVGLAGGETQYF.

The chain has TRBV7-8 and TRBJ1-6, with TRBD1 matching 9 bases. Germline-derived CDR1 and CDR2 are SGHVS and FQNEAQ. Losses at the gene ends were 5 bases for V and 7 bases for J; bases not matched to a gene: 6. The CDR3 length is 15 residues. The CDR3 here is CASSLPGTGNSPLHF. The CDR3 nucleotides are TGTGCCAGCAGCCTCCCCGGGACAGGGAATTCACCCCTCCACTTT.

The rearrangement links TRBV6-5 to TRBJ1-5; TRBD1 agrees at 9 bases. Germline lookup yields CDR1 MNHEY and CDR2 SVGAGI. The trim removed 5 bases at V and 3 bases at J, leaving 5 bases unmatched. The CDR3 extends over 15 amino acids. CDR3 protein: CASSKQGAVNQPQHF. The DNA for the CDR3 is TGTGCCAGCAGTAAACAGGGGGCGGTCAATCAGCCCCAGCATTTT.

The rearrangement uses TRBV5-1 and TRBJ2-5; maybe TRBD2 (6 bases). The CDR3 loop spans 14 amino acids. Trimming left V 4 bases short and J 1 base short, with 11 bases between. From germline, CDR1 is SGHRS and CDR2 YFSETQ. CDR3 sequence: CASSPGGAQETQYF. In DNA form, the CDR3 reads TGCGCCAGCAGCCCAGGAGGGGCCCAAGAGACCCAGTACTTC.

The V and J genes are TRBV2 and TRBJ1-1; D may be TRBD1 (6 bases). V shed 8 bases and J shed 5 bases, with 15 bases lying between them. This CDR3 contains 13 residues. From germline, CDR1 is SNHLY and CDR2 FYNNEI. CDR3 bases: TGTGCCAGCTTACAGGGCTCGTGGACTGAAGCTTTCTTT. It yields the protein CASLQGSWTEAFF.

The chain has TRBV12-3 or TRBV12-4 and TRBJ2-7; no reliable D call. This CDR3 region has 10 residues. Trimming removed 6 bases at V and 2 bases at J, with 2 bases between. The CDR3 is CASSTYEQYF. In DNA form, the CDR3 reads TGTGCCAGCAGCACCTACGAGCAGTACTTC.

The chain uses TRBV7-7 and TRBJ2-3; D remains unclear. V was shortened by 4 bases and J by 6 bases, with 11 bases between the two germline ends. Germline V gene data show CDR1 as SSHAT and CDR2 as FNYEAQ (reference sequence). The CDR3 has 13 residues. The chain's CDR3 is CASSSAYEDTQYF. The CDR3 coding sequence is TGTGCCAGCAGCTCCGCGTATGAGGATACGCAGTATTTT.

The chain joins TRBV30 to TRBJ2-3; 7 nucleotides line up with TRBD1. This CDR3 comprises 13 residues. Trimming at V came to 5 bases and at J to 0 bases, leaving 2 bases not matched to a gene. Germline CDR1 and CDR2: GTSNPN and SVGIG (reference sequence). CDR3 sequence: CAWATGSTDTQYF. CDR3 bases: TGTGCCTGGGCGACAGGGAGCACAGATACGCAGTATTTT.

The chain couples TRBV5-1 to TRBJ2-3; tentatively, D is TRBD1 (6 bases). CDR3 size: 15 residues. Trimming stripped 4 bases from V and 6 bases from J, with 18 bases between. The germline V gene encodes CDR1 SGHRS and CDR2 YFSETQ. In DNA, the CDR3 is TGCGCCAGCAGCAGCCCTGGGGGCAGGGAGGATACGCAGTATTTT. Its protein is CASSSPGGREDTQYF.